This T cell receptor beta chain was identified in a study of control samples from healthy donors and cancer patients (dated by TCRdb to 2019 to 2021). Taken from the germline V gene, the CDR1 and CDR2 loops are SGHTA and FQGNSA. The CDR3 sequence holds 15 residues, the cysteine and phenylalanine included. CDR3 DNA only is kept here, 45 bases in frame from base 1. The germline ends are 12 bases apart after V is trimmed by 2 bases and J by 3 bases. In this sample, this clone turned up a few times. Its antigen remains unidentified. No base qualities exist here, and no much larger clone lies one base off it. Libraries came from the immunoSEQ multiplex PCR assay. The clones in this table, taken by TCRdb from immuneACCESS, are in-frame only. Not every clone is retained; where verified, under half of the shortfall comes from an unresolved V gene, and the cause of the rest is unknown. The sample table records 46,000 or so clones; more than 80% of these occur just once. The top ten clones comprise approximately 0.8% of the sample.

What was sequenced was PBMCs. The TCR was taken from a man aged 30-40 years with colorectal cancer. This chain joins TRBV7-2 to TRBJ2-3; the D gene assignment is ambiguous. The CDR3 region has the sequence CASSLTALHTDTQYF. The DNA sequence follows: TGTGCCAGCAGCTTAACAGCCCTTCATACAGATACGCAGTATTTT.